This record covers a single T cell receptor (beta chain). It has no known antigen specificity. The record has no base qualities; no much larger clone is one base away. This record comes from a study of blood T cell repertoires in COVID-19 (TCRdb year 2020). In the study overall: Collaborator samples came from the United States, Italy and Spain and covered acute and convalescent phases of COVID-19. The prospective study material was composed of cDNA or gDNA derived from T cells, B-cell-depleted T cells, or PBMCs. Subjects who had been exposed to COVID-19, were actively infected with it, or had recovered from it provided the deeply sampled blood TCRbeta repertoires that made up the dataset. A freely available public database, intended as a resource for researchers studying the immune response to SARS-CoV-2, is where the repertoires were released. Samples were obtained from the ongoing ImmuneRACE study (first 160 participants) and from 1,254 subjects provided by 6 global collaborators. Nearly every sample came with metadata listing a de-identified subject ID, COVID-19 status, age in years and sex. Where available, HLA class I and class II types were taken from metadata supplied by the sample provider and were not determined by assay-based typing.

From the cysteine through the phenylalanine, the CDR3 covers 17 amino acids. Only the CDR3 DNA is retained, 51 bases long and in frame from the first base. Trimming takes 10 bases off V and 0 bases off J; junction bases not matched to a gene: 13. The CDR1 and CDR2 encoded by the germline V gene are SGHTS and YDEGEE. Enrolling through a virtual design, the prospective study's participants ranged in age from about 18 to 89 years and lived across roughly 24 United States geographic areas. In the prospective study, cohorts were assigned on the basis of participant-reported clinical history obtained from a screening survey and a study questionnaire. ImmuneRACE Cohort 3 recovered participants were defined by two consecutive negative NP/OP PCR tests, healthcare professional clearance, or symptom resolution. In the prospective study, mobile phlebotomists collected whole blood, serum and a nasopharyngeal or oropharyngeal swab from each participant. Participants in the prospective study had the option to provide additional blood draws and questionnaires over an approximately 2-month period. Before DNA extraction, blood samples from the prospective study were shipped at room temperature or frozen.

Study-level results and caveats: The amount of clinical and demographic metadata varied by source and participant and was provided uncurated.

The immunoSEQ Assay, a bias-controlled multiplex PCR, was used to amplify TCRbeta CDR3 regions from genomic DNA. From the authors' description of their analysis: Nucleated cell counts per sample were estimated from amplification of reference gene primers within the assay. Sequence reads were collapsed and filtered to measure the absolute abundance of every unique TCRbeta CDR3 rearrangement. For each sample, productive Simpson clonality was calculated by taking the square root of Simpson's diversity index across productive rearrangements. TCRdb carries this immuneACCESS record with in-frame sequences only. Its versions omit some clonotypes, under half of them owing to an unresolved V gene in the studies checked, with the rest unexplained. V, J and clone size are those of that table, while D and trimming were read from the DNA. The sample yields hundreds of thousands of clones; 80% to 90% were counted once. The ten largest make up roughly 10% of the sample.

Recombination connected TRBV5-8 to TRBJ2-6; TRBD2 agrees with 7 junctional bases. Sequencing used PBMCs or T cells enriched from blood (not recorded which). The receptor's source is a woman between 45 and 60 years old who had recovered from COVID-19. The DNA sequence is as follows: TGTGCCGGTGCATCGAAGCGGGGCTTCTCTGGGGCCAACGTCCTGACTTTC. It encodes CAGASKRGFSGANVLTF.